The present T cell receptor (beta chain) was sequenced within a study of blood T cell repertoires in COVID-19 (dated by TCRdb to about 2020). About the investigation overall: Samples from collaborators originated in the United States, Italy and Spain and spanned both the acute and convalescent phases of COVID-19. Samples came from the ongoing ImmuneRACE study (first 160 participants) plus 1,254 subjects from 6 global collaborators. A freely available public database, intended as a resource for researchers studying the immune response to SARS-CoV-2, is where the repertoires were released. Subjects who had been exposed to COVID-19, were actively infected with it, or had recovered from it provided the deeply sampled blood TCRbeta repertoires that made up the dataset. A de-identified subject ID, COVID-19 status, age in years and sex were almost always included in the sample metadata. Where available, HLA class I and class II types were obtained from metadata supplied by the sample provider rather than from assay-based typing. The material from the prospective study consisted of cDNA or gDNA derived from T cells, B-cell-depleted T cells, or PBMCs. Findings and caveats that apply to the study as a whole: Clinical and demographic metadata were provided uncurated, with the amount varying by source and participant.

The collaborating institutions used their own protocols to collect whole blood in K2EDTA tubes. For TCRbeta analysis, collaborator samples were shipped as frozen whole blood, as isolated PBMCs, or as DNA extracted from either sample type. Concerning this clone itself: The antigen this receptor binds is unknown. The sample holds no much larger clone one base away, and base qualities are not on file.

The CDR3 measures 12 amino acids from cysteine to phenylalanine. Only the CDR3 DNA is retained, 36 bases long and in frame from the first base. Via the germline V gene (reference sequence), CDR1 is SEHNR and CDR2 FQNEAQ. V and J are truncated by 2 bases and 5 bases respectively, leaving an intervening sequence of 6 bases. TCRbeta CDR3 regions were amplified from genomic DNA by means of the immunoSEQ Assay, a bias-controlled multiplex PCR. Per the original workflow: Within the assay, amplification of reference gene primers was used to estimate how many nucleated cells each sample contained. To quantify the absolute abundance of each unique TCRbeta CDR3 rearrangement, sequence reads were collapsed and filtered. For each sample, productive Simpson clonality was calculated by taking the square root of Simpson's diversity index across productive rearrangements. TCRdb obtained this table from immuneACCESS and retained in-frame rearrangements with V and J assigned. These tables miss some clones; where compared with another copy, unresolved V genes account for less than half of the shortfall, and the remainder is unexplained. Clone size and V and J calls were adopted from that table, with D and trimming inferred from the DNA. This sample lists some 45,000 clones; around nine tenths were detected once. The ten largest clones represent less than 2.5% of the sample.

The receptor comes from a human donor in a cohort sampled during active COVID-19. The material sequenced was peripheral blood. The V gene is TRBV7-9 and the J gene is TRBJ1-2; a confident D gene designation cannot be given. The CDR3 is CASSLPGYGYTF. The DNA sequence follows: TGTGCCAGCAGCTTACCCGGGTATGGCTACACCTTC.